Presented here are 13 T cell receptor beta chains from one specimen sequenced in a study of T cells in women clearing cervical HPV infection. The protocol was immunoSEQ multiplex PCR, while the TCRdb copy is restricted to in-frame clones and leaves out a portion. The table lists tens of thousands of clones, with roughly a sixth in the top ten. What was sequenced was blood buffy coat. Receptors originate from a woman aged 18 to 75 with a cervical HPV16 infection that either progressed to CIN3+ or cleared (not recorded which).

Regarding this clone: The sequence runs out 3 residues before the end of the CDR3; the remainder is reconstructed from the germline J gene. The chain is built from TRBV2 and TRBJ2-5; no firm D call. Germline CDR1 reads SNHLY; CDR2 reads FYNNEI. Between the trimmed V and J ends, which lost 3 bases and 7 bases, there was a span of 6 bases. The CDR3 sequence is 11 residues long. The sequenced part of the CDR3 DNA is TGTGCCAGCAGTGAGCGAGTGACC. The encoded protein is CASSERVT. The entire CDR3 is CASSERVTQYF. Filled out from reference TRBV2 and TRBJ2-5, the complete variable domain reads EPEVTQTPSHQVTQMGQEVILRCVPISNHLYFYWYRQILGQKVEFLVSFYNNEISEKSEIFDDQFSVERPDGSNFTLKIRSTKLEDSAMYFCASSERVTQYFGPGTRLLVL.

On this clone itself: The read finishes 3 residues shy of the CDR3 end, and the germline J gene is used to complete it. The genes are TRBV20-1 and TRBJ2-5, with TRBD1 matching over 7 bases. Trimming cost V 5 bases and J 0 bases; bases outside gene matches: 0. Germline CDR1 is DFQATT and CDR2 is SNEGSKA (reference sequence). This CDR3 region has 12 residues. Incomplete CDR3 DNA: TGCAGTGCTGACAGGGACCAAGAGACC. Translation: CSADRDQET. The whole CDR3 protein reads CSADRDQETQYF.

On this clone itself: The CDR3 end falls 3 residues outside the read, so it is completed with the germline J gene. The chain joins TRBV7-2 to TRBJ2-1; D tentatively reads TRBD1 or TRBD2 (6 bases each). The V gene lost 5 bases and the J gene lost 7 bases, with 15 bases spanning the gap. Germline CDR1 reads SGHTA; CDR2 reads FQGNSA. The CDR3 has 14 residues. Here the CDR3 reads CASSLSAGQNEQFF. Incomplete CDR3 DNA: TGTGCCAGCAGCCTATCTGCGGGACAAAATGAG.

On this clone itself: Read data end 3 residues before the CDR3 end; the end is taken from the germline J gene. V and J are TRBV11-2 and TRBJ1-3; TRBD1 matches 7 bases. This CDR3 contains 15 residues. Losses at the gene ends were 7 bases for V and 3 bases for J; bases not matched to a gene: 9. The V gene's germline CDR1 is SGHAT and CDR2 FQNNGV. The CDR3 here is CASTKTGYNGNTIYF. The covered CDR3 bases are TGTGCCAGCACCAAGACAGGGTACAATGGAAACACC.

With regard to this clone: The CDR3 is cut off 3 residues early in the read; its end comes from the germline J gene. The chain combines TRBV30 with TRBJ2-7; the match to TRBD1 covers 8 bases. CDR3 size: 14 residues. Germline V lookup: CDR1 GTSNPN, CDR2 SVGIG (reference sequence). V lost 3 bases and J lost 2; bases outside the gene matches: 6. CDR3 loop: CAWRRPDRAYEQYF. CDR3 DNA (partial): TGTGCCTGGAGACGCCCGGACAGGGCCTACGAG.

As regards this clone: The read ends 3 residues before the CDR3 terminus; that terminus is restored from the germline J gene. This rearrangement joins TRBV19 to TRBJ1-5; TRBD1 is a possible D gene (5 bases). Germline loops: CDR1 LNHDA, CDR2 SQIVND (reference sequence). Trimming removed 7 bases at V and 0 bases at J, with 10 bases between. This CDR3 has 14 amino acids. The CDR3 DNA, read in part, is TGTGCCAGTAAGGACGGACATAGCAATCAGCCC. Residues: CASKDGHSNQP. The CDR3 in full is CASKDGHSNQPQHF. Using reference TRBV19 and TRBJ1-5 for the parts outside the CDR3, the full variable domain is DGGITQSPKYLFRKEGQNVTLSCEQNLNHDAMYWYRQDPGQGLRLIYYSQIVNDFQKGDIAEGYSVSREKKESFPLTVTSAQKNPTAFYLCASKDGHSNQPQHFGDGTRLSIL.

With regard to this clone: The sequence runs out 3 residues before the end of the CDR3; the remainder is reconstructed from the germline J gene. The genes are TRBV20-1 and TRBJ2-3; 8 bases line up with TRBD2. J was trimmed by 4 bases and V by 1 base; bases with no gene match: 4. Per germline, CDR1 DFQATT and CDR2 SNEGSKA (reference sequence). This CDR3 is 14 amino acids long. CDR3 sequence: CSARVPSGPDTQYF. The CDR3 bases that were read are TGCAGTGCTAGAGTCCCTAGCGGGCCAGATACG.

Remarks on this clone: The read comes to an end 3 residues before the CDR3 does, leaving the germline J gene to fill in the end. The chain uses TRBV5-5 and TRBJ2-3, with TRBD2 as a possible D gene (6 bases). This CDR3 has 14 residues. The germline V gene has CDR1 SGHKS and CDR2 YYEKEE (reference sequence). The covered CDR3 bases are TGTGCCAGCAGCTTGGGGAGGGGTGGCGAGACG. This encodes CASSLGRGGET. The CDR3 in its entirety is CASSLGRGGETQYF.

In regard to this clone: The read terminates 3 residues before the CDR3 end, so the remaining end is supplied by the germline J gene. The chain employs TRBV19 and TRBJ1-4, with 9 nucleotides matching TRBD1. The CDR3 loop spans 15 amino acids. The germline gives CDR1 LNHDA, CDR2 SQIVND (reference sequence). CDR3 DNA, as far as it was read: TGTGCCAGTAGTGTCACAGGGGGCGAAGATTCACCA. It yields the protein CASSVTGGEDSP. The whole CDR3 is CASSVTGGEDSPLFF.

CDR3 protein: CSARDDRNYGYTF. Incomplete CDR3 DNA: TGCAGTGCTAGAGACGACAGAAACTATGGC. The genes are TRBV20-1 and TRBJ1-2, with a weak D call TRBD1 (5 bases). The read ends 3 residues shy of where the CDR3 ends; the end is completed using the germline J gene. V lost 0 bases to trimming and J lost 2 bases, with 7 bases between them. CDR3 length: 13 residues. Germline CDR1 is DFQATT and CDR2 is SNEGSKA (reference sequence).

On this clone itself: Read sequence stops 3 residues before the CDR3 end, and the germline J gene provides the missing end. This sequence joins TRBV12-3 or TRBV12-4 and TRBJ2-5; possible D gene TRBD1, 6 bases. V was shortened by 3 bases and J by 5 bases, with 13 bases between the two germline ends. The CDR3 loop spans 14 amino acids. CDR3 sequence reads: CASSLAGVGETQYF. The sequenced CDR3 bases are TGTGCCAGCAGTTTGGCAGGGGTGGGGGAGACC.

Notes on this clone: The read ends 3 residues before the CDR3 terminus; that terminus is restored from the germline J gene. The V call is TRBV19, the J call TRBJ2-3; D perhaps matches TRBD2 (6 bases). This CDR3 is 15 amino acids long. Per the germline V gene, CDR1 is LNHDA and CDR2 is SQIVND (reference sequence). The CDR3 spells CASNRGAGYYETQYF. The sequenced part of the CDR3 DNA is TGTGCCAGTAACCGCGGGGCAGGGTACTATGAGACG.

About this clone itself: The read halts 3 residues ahead of the CDR3 end, with the missing end drawn from the germline J gene. The chain recombines TRBV30 with TRBJ1-2; TRBD1 matches at 8 bases. This CDR3 is built from 14 residues. Germline CDR1 GTSNPN, CDR2 SVGIG (reference sequence). The CDR3 loop reads CAWRRPDRAYDYTF. CDR3 bases read: TGTGCCTGGAGACGCCCGGACAGGGCCTACGAC.